This T cell receptor (beta chain) was recovered during a study of shared clonotypes between healthy human individuals. Deep was the level used in running the assay. Each unsorted PBMC replicate got 300 ng genomic DNA, roughly 30,000 genomes. Repertoires were generated with immunoSEQ multiplex PCR, while TCRdb's copy carries only in-frame clones and drops some. The table has about 480,000 clones, almost 80% seen once; the top ten hold 12%. Recent vaccinations or acute infections were absent in the healthy HIV-negative adult donors. The unsorted samples took some 90 million PBMCs to get genomic DNA. The TCR sequence derives from a woman aged 40 to 50 in good health. Some clones in this sample may be carry-over from other donors' samples. What was sequenced was PBMCs.

CDR3 nucleotides: TGTGCCAGCCACGTGGGGACTTCCCCAGACACCATATATTTT. It yields the protein CASHVGTSPDTIYF. The chain carries TRBV28 and TRBJ1-3; weak D call: TRBD1 (5 bases). The germline V gene has CDR1 MDHEN and CDR2 SYDVKM. The CDR3 has 14 residues. Trimming took 8 bases from V and 8 from J, leaving 19 bases between them.